Sequencing of this T cell receptor (beta chain) was carried out in a study of shared clonotypes between healthy human individuals. Selected positively for CCR7 and CD45RO-negative, naive CD8 cells excluded terminally differentiated effector memory CD45RA+ cells. Genomic DNA of every subset was divided equally among multiple immunoSEQ plates. Only in-frame clones appear in the TCRdb table, and some are missing; sequencing was by immunoSEQ multiplex PCR. This sample has roughly 2,000,000 clones; 90% to 95% occur once, and the top ten carry under 2%. Study-level results: Researchers found naive subsets generally carried larger estimated richness than memory subsets.

Details on this clone: What it binds is unknown.

The CDR3 sequence is 15 residues long. From germline, CDR1 is SQVTM and CDR2 ANQGSEA. The ends were cut back, 7 bases at V and 2 bases at J, with 17 bases in the middle. This chain connects TRBV29-1 to TRBJ1-4; a possible D gene is TRBD1 (6 bases). This TCR came from a man between 18 and 29 years old in good health. Some clones in this sample may be carry-over from other donors' samples. Sequencing used naive CD8+ T cells from PBMCs. CDR3 protein: CSADAGGLTNEKLFF. CDR3 DNA sequence: TGCAGCGCCGACGCGGGGGGGCTTACTAATGAAAAACTGTTTTTT.